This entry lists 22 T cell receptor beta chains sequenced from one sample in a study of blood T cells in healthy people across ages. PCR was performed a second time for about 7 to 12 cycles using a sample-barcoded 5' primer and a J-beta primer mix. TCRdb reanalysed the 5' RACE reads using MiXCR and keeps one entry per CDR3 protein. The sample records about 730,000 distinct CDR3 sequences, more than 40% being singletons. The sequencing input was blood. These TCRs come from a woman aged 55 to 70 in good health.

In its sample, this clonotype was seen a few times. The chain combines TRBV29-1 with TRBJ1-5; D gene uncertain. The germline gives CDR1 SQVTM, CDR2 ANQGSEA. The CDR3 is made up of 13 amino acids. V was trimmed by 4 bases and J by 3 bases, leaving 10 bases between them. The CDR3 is CSVGRNFNQPQHF. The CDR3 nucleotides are TGCAGCGTTGGTAGGAACTTCAATCAGCCCCAGCATTTT.

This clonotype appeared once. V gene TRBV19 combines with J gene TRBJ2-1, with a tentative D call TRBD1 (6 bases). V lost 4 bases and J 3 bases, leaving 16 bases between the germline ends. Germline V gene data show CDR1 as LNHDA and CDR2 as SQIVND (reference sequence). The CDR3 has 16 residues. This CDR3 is CASSKDTGIIYNEQFF. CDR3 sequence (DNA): TGTGCCAGTAGTAAAGATACAGGGATTATCTACAATGAGCAGTTCTTC. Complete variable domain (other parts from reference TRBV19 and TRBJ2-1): DGGITQSPKYLFRKEGQNVTLSCEQNLNHDAMYWYRQDPGQGLRLIYYSQIVNDFQKGDIAEGYSVSREKKESFPLTVTSAQKNPTAFYLCASSKDTGIIYNEQFFGPGTRLTVL.

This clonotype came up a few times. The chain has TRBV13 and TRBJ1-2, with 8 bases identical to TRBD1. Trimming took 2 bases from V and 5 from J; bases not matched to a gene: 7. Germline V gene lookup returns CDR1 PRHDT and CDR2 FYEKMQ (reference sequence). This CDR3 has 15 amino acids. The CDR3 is CASSLLQGAGYGYTF. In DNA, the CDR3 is TGTGCCAGCAGCTTACTGCAGGGGGCGGGGTATGGCTACACCTTC.

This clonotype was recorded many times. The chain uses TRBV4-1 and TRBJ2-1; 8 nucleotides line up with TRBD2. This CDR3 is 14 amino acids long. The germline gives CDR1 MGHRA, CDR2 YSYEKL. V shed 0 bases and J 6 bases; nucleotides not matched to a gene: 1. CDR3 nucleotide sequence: TGCGCCAGCAGCCAAGAACTAGCGGTCAATGAGCAGTTCTTC. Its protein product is CASSQELAVNEQFF.

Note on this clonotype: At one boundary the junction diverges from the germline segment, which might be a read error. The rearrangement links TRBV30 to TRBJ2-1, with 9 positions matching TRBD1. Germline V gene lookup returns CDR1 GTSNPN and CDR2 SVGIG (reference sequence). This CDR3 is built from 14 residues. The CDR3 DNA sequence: TGTGCCTGGAGGGGACAGGGCTCCCACAATGAGCAGTTCTTC. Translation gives CAWRGQGSHNEQFF.

The CDR3 reads CASSLAPSGGVETQYF. The CDR3, as DNA: TGTGCCAGCAGCTTGGCACCTAGCGGAGGAGTAGAGACCCAGTACTTC. The chain uses TRBV5-4 and TRBJ2-5, with TRBD2 matching 7 bases. Trimming took 0 bases from V and 4 from J; bases not matched to a gene: 9. CDR1 and CDR2 from the germline V gene are SGHNT and YYREEE (reference sequence). The CDR3 loop spans 16 amino acids. Variable domain in full (rest from reference TRBV5-4 and TRBJ2-5): ETGVTQSPTHLIKTRGQQVTLRCSSQSGHNTVSWYQQALGQGPQFIFQYYREEENGRGNFPPRFSGLQFPNYSSELNVNALELDDSALYLCASSLAPSGGVETQYFGPGTRLLVL.

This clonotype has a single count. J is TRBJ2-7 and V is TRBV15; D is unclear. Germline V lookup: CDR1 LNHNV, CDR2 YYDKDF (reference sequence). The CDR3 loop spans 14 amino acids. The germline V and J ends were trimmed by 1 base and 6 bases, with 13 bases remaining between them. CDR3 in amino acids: CATSRGRSQAEQYF. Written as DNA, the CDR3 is TGTGCCACCAGCAGAGGAAGATCCCAGGCCGAGCAGTACTTC.

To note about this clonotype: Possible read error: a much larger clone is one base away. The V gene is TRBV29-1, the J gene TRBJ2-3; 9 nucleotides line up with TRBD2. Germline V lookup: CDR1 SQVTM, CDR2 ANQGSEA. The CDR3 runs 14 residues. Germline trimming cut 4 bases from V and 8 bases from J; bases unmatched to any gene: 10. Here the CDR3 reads CSVGRGLAWATQYF. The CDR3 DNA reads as TGCAGCGTTGGCCGGGGACTAGCATGGGCTACGCAGTATTTT.

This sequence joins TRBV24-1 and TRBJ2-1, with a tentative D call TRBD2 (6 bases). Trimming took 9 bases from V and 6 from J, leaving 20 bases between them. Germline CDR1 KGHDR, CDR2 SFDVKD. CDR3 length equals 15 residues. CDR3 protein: CATAHAGTSPNEQFF. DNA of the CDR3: TGTGCCACCGCCCATGCCGGGACTTCCCCCAATGAGCAGTTCTTC.

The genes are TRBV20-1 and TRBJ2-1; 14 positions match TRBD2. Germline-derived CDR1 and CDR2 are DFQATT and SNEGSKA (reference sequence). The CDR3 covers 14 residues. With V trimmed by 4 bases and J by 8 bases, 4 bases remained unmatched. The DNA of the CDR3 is TGCAGTGCTACGGGGACTAGCGGGAGCGATGAGCAGTTCTTC. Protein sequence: CSATGTSGSDEQFF.

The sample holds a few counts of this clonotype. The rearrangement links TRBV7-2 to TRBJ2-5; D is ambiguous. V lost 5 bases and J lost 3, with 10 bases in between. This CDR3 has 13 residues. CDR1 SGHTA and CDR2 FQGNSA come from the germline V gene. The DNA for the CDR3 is TGTGCCAGCAGCGGTCTGCTAAAAGAGACCCAGTACTTC. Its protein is CASSGLLKETQYF. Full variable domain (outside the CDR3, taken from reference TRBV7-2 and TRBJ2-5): GAGVSQSPSNKVTEKGKDVELRCDPISGHTALYWYRQSLGQGLEFLIYFQGNSAPDKSGLPSDRFSAERTGGSVSTLTIQRTQQEDSAVYLCASSGLLKETQYFGPGTRLLVL.

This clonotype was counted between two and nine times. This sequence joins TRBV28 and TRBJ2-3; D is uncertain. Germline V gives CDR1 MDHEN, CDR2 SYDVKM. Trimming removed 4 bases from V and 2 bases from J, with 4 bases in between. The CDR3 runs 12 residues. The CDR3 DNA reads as TGTGCCAGCAGTTCCCACACAGATACGCAGTATTTT. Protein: CASSSHTDTQYF.

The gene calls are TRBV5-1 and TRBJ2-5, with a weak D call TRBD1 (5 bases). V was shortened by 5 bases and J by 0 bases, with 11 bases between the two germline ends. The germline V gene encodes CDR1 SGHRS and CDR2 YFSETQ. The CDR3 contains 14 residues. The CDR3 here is CASRQDPNQETQYF. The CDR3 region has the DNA TGCGCCAGCAGACAGGACCCTAACCAAGAGACCCAGTACTTC. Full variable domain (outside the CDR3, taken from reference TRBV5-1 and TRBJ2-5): KAGVTQTPRYLIKTRGQQVTLSCSPISGHRSVSWYQQTPGQGLQFLFEYFSETQRNKGNFPGRFSGRQFSNSRSEMNVSTLELGDSALYLCASRQDPNQETQYFGPGTRLLVL.

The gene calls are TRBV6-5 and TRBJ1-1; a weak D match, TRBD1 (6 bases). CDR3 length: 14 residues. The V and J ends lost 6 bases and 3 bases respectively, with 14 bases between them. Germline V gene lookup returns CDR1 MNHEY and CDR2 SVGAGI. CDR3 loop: CASSYRDTDTEAFF. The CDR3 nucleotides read TGTGCCAGCAGCTATCGGGACACCGACACTGAAGCTTTCTTT.

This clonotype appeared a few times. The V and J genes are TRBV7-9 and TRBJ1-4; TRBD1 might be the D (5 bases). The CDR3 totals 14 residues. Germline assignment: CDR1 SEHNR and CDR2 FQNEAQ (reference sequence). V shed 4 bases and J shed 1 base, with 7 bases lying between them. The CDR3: CASSSGGTNEKLFF. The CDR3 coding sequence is TGTGCCAGCAGCTCGGGGGGAACTAATGAAAAACTGTTTTTT.

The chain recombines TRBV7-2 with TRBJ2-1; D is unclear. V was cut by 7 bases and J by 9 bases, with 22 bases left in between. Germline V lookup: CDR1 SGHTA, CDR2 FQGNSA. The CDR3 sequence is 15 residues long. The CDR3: CASTGRLGAWREQFF. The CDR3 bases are TGTGCCAGCACCGGTCGTCTCGGAGCGTGGCGTGAGCAGTTCTTC.

As DNA, the CDR3 is TGTGCCTGGAGTGACCAGGGGGGATCCTACGAGCAGTACTTC. Translated: CAWSDQGGSYEQYF. This chain uses TRBV7-2 with TRBJ2-7; tentative D call: TRBD1 (7 bases). V gave up 11 bases and J gave up 1 base, with 18 bases separating them. CDR3 size: 14 residues. Germline CDR1 reads SGHTA; CDR2 reads FQGNSA.

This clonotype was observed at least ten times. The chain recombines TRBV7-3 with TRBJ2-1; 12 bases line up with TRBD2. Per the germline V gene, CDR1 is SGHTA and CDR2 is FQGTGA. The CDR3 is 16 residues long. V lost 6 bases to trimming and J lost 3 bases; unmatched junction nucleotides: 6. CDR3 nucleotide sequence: TGTGCCAGCAGTCCCCGGACTAGCGGGAACTACAATGAGCAGTTCTTC. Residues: CASSPRTSGNYNEQFF.

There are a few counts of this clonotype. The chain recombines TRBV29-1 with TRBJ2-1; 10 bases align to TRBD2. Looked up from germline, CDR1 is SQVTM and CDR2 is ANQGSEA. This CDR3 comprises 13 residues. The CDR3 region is CSGRERGGLEQFF. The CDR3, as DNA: TGCAGTGGACGGGAGCGGGGGGGTCTTGAGCAGTTCTTC.

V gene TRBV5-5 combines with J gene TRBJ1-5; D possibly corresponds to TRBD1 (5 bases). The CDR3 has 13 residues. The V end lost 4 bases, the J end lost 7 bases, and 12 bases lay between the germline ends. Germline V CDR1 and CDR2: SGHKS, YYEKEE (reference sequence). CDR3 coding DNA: TGTGCCAGCAGCGTGACAGACGAGCAGCCCCAGCATTTT. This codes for CASSVTDEQPQHF. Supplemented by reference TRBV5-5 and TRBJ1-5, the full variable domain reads DAGVTQSPTHLIKTRGQQVTLRCSPISGHKSVSWYQQVLGQGPQFIFQYYEKEERGRGNFPDRFSARQFPNYSSELNVNALLLGDSALYLCASSVTDEQPQHFGDGTRLSIL.

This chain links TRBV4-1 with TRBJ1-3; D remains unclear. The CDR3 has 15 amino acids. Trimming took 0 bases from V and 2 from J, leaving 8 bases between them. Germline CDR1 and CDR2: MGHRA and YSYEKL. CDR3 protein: CASSQDGSTGNTIYF. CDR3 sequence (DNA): TGCGCCAGCAGCCAAGATGGCAGTACTGGAAACACCATATATTTT.

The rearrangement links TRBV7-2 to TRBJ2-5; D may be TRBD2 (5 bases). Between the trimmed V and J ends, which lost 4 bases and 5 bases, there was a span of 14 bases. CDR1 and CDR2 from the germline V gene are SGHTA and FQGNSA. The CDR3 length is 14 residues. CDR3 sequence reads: CASSSRTETETQYF. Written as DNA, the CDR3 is TGTGCCAGCAGCTCAAGGACTGAAACGGAGACCCAGTACTTC.